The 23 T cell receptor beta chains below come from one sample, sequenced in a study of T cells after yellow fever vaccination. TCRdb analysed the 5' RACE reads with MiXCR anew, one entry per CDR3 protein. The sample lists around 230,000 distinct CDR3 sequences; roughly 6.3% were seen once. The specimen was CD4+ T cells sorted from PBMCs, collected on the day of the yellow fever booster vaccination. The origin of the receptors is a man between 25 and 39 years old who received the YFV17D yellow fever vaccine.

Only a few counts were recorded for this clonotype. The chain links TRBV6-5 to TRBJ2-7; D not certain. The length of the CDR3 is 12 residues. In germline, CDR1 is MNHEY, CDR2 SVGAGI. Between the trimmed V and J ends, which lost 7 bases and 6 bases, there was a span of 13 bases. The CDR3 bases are TGTGCCAGCAAGCCGGTTGGTGGCGAGCAGTACTTC. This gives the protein CASKPVGGEQYF.

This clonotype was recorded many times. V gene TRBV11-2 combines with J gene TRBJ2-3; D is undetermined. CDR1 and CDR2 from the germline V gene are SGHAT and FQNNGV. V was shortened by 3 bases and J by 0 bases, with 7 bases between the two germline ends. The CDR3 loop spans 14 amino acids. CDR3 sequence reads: CASSFVTSTDTQYF. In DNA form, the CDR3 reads TGTGCCAGCAGCTTCGTGACTAGCACAGATACGCAGTATTTT.

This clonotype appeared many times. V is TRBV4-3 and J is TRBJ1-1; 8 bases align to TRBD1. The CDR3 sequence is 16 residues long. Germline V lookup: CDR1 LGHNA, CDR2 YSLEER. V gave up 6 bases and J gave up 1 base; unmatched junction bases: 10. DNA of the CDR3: TGCGCCAGCAGTCGGACTGGACAGGGAAGGAACACTGAAGCTTTCTTT. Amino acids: CASSRTGQGRNTEAFF.

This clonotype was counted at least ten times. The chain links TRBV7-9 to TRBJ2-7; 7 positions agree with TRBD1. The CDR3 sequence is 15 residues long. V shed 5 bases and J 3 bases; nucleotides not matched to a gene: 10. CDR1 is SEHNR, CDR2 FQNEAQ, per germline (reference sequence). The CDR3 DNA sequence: TGTGCCAGCAGCACAGACCGGGACAGACACTACGAGCAGTACTTC. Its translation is CASSTDRDRHYEQYF.

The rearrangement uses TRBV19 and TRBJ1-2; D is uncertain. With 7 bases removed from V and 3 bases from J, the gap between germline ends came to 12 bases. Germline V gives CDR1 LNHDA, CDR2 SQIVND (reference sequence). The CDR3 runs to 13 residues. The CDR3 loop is CASTVRSYYGYTF. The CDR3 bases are TGTGCCAGTACCGTAAGGTCCTACTATGGCTACACCTTC.

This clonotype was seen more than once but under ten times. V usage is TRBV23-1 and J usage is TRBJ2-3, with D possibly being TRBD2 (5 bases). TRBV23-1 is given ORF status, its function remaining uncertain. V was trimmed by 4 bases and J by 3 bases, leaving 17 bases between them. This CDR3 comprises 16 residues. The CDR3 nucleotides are TGCGCCAGCAGTCCACCCCTTGCGCCGGGAACAGATACGCAGTATTTT. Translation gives CASSPPLAPGTDTQYF.

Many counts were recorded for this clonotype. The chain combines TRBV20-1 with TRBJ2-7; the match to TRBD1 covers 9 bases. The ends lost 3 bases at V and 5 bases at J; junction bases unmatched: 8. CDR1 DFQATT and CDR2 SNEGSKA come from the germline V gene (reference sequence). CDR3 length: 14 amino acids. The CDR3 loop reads CSASIGQGPHEQYF. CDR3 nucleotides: TGCAGTGCTAGTATAGGACAGGGGCCCCACGAGCAGTACTTC.

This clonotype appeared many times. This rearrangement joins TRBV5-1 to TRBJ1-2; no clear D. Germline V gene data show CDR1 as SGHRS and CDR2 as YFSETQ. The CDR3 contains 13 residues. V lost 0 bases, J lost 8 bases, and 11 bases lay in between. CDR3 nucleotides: TGCGCCAGCAGCTTGGTTGGGAGTGAGGGCTACACCTTC. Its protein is CASSLVGSEGYTF.

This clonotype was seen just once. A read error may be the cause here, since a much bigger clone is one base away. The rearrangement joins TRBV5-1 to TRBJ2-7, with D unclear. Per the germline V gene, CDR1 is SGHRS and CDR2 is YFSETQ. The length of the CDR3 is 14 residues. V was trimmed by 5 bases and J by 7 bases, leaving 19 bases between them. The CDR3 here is CASSGATHLQEQYF. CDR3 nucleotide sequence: TGCGCCAGCAGTGGCGCGACTCACTTACAAGAGCAGTACTTC.

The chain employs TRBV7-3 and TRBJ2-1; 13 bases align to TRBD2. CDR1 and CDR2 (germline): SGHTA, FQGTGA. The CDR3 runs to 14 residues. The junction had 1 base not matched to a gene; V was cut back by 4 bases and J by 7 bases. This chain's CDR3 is CASSSTSGGNEQFF. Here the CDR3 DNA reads TGTGCCAGCAGCTCGACTAGCGGGGGGAATGAGCAGTTCTTC.

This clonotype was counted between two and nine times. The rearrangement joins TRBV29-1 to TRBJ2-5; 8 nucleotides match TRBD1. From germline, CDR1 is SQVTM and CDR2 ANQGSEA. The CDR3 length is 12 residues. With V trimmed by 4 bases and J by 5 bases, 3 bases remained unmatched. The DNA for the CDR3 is TGCAGCGTTGTACAGGGGGTGGAGACCCAGTACTTC. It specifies CSVVQGVETQYF.

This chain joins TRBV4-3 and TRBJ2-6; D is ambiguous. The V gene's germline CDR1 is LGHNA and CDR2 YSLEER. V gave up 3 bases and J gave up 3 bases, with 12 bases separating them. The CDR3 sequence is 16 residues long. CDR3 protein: CASSHDPGSGANVLTF. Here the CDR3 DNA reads TGCGCCAGCAGCCATGACCCCGGTAGTGGGGCCAACGTCCTGACTTTC.

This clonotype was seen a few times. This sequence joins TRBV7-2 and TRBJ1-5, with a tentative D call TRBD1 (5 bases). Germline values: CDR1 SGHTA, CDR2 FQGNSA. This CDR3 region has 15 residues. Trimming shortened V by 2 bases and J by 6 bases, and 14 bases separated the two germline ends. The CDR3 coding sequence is TGTGCCAGCAGCTTACAGGGATTGACCGGTCAGCCCCAGCATTTT. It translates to CASSLQGLTGQPQHF.

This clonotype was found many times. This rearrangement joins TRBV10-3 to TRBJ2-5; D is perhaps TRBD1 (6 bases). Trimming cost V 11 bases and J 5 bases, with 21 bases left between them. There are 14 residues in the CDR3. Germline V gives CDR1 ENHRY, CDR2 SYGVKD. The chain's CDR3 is CAAPGAGSGETQYF. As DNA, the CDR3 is TGTGCCGCCCCAGGGGCGGGCTCTGGGGAGACCCAGTACTTC.

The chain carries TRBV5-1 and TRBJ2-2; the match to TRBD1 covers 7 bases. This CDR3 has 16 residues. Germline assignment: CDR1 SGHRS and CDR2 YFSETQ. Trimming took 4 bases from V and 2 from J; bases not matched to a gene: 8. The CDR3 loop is CASSGNRGANTGELFF. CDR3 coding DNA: TGCGCCAGCAGCGGGAACAGGGGCGCTAACACCGGGGAGCTGTTTTTT.

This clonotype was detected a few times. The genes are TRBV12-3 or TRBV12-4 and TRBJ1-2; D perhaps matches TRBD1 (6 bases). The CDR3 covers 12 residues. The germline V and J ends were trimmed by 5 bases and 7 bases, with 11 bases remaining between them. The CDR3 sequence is CASSGRGFGYTF. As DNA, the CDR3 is TGTGCCAGCAGTGGCAGGGGATTTGGCTACACCTTC.

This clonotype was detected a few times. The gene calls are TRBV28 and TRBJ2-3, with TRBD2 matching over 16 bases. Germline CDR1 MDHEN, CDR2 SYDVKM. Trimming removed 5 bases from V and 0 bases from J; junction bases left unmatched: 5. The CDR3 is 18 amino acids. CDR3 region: CASSTGLAGGPSTDTQYF. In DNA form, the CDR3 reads TGTGCCAGCAGTACGGGACTAGCGGGAGGGCCGAGCACAGATACGCAGTATTTT.

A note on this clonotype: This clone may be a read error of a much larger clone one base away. The CDR3 is CSASSGTNYEQYF. CDR3 nucleotide sequence: TGCAGTGCTAGTAGCGGGACAAACTACGAGCAGTACTTC. V usage is TRBV20-1 and J usage is TRBJ2-7, with 8 bases fitting TRBD2. Germline-derived CDR1 and CDR2 are DFQATT and SNEGSKA (reference sequence). The trim removed 3 bases at V and 3 bases at J, leaving 4 bases unmatched. The CDR3 spans 13 residues.

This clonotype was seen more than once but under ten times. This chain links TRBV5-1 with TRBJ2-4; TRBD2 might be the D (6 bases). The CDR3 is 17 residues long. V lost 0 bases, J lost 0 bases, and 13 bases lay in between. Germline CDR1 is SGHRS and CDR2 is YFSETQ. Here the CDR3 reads CASSLEGGVLAKNIQYF. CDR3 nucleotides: TGCGCCAGCAGCTTGGAGGGCGGGGTCCTAGCCAAAAACATTCAGTACTTC.

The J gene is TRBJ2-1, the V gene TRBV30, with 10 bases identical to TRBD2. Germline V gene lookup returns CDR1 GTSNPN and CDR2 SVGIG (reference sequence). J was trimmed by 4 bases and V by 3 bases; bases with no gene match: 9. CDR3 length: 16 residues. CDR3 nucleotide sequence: TGTGCCTGGAGGGAAGCTCTAGCGGGGGATTACAATGAGCAGTTCTTC. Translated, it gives CAWREALAGDYNEQFF.

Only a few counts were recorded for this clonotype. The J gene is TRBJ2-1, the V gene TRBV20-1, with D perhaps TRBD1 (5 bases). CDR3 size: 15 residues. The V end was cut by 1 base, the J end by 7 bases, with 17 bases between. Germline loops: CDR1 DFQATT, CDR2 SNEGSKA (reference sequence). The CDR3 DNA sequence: TGCAGTGCTAGAGTAGGTACCCTTGGGGCTAATGAGCAGTTCTTC. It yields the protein CSARVGTLGANEQFF.

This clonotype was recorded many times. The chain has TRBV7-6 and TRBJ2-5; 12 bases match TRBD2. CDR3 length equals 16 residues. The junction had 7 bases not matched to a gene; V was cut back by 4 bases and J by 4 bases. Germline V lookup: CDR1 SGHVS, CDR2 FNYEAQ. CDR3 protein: CASSSTRTSGVETQYF. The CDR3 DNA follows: TGTGCCAGCAGCTCCACGCGGACTAGCGGGGTAGAGACCCAGTACTTC. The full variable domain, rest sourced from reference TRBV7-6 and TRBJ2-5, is GAGVSQSPRYKVTKRGQDVALRCDPISGHVSLYWYRQALGQGPEFLTYFNYEAQQDKSGLPNDRFSAERPEGSISTLTIQRTEQRDSAMYRCASSSTRTSGVETQYFGPGTRLLVL.

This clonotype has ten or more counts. CDR3 loop: CASSLAPSNRGLSQETQYF. The DNA of the CDR3 is TGTGCCAGCAGCTTAGCGCCTTCTAACAGGGGGCTAAGTCAAGAGACCCAGTACTTC. The V and J genes are TRBV7-2 and TRBJ2-5; 9 positions match TRBD1. Looked up from germline, CDR1 is SGHTA and CDR2 is FQGNSA. CDR3 length: 19 amino acids. The junction had 13 bases not matched to a gene; V was cut back by 0 bases and J by 2 bases. The variable domain in full, with the rest retrieved from reference TRBV7-2 and TRBJ2-5, is GAGVSQSPSNKVTEKGKDVELRCDPISGHTALYWYRQSLGQGLEFLIYFQGNSAPDKSGLPSDRFSAERTGGSVSTLTIQRTQQEDSAVYLCASSLAPSNRGLSQETQYFGPGTRLLVL.